This T cell receptor beta chain was identified in a study of T cell changes during pregnancy in multiple sclerosis. Sequenced by immunoSEQ multiplex PCR; TCRdb stores in-frame clones only, minus some. The sample includes over 25,000 clones, roughly nine tenths of them seen just once. V was clipped by 4 bases and J by 3 bases, with 10 bases between them. CDR3 length: 13 residues. From germline, CDR1 is MDHEN and CDR2 SYDVKM. Source: CD4+ T cells from peripheral blood mononuclear cells, taken in the first trimester of pregnancy. The rearrangement joins TRBV28 to TRBJ2-7; TRBD1 might be the D (6 bases). The source of this sequence is a female donor with multiple sclerosis, enrolled in a pregnancy study. CDR3 nucleotide sequence: TGTGCCAGCAGTTCAGGACAGAACTACGAGCAGTACTTC. It specifies CASSSGQNYEQYF.